The 20 T cell receptor beta chains reported below all come from one sample, sequenced in a study of cytomegalovirus exposure and HLA in healthy donors. The study ran its PCR with 60 Vbeta and 13 Jbeta primers. This table comes from immunoSEQ multiplex PCR, and its TCRdb copy is limited to in-frame clones, with some not included. The sample has about 140,000 clones, approximately 57% seen once. Sequenced sample: PBMCs. Receptors originate from a male donor in good health and CMV-seronegative.

This clone was counted once. This sequence joins TRBV27 and TRBJ1-2; 10 bases line up with TRBD1. V shed 3 bases and J 8 bases; nucleotides not matched to a gene: 12. Germline V lookup: CDR1 MNHEY, CDR2 SMNVEV (reference sequence). The CDR3 has 16 amino acids. The CDR3 nucleotides are TGTGCCAGCAGTTTCACAGAGGGACAGGGGTTTTGGGGCTACACCTTC. It codes for CASSFTEGQGFWGYTF.

This sequence joins TRBV6-1 and TRBJ2-1, with D possibly being TRBD2 (5 bases). Germline assignment: CDR1 MNHNS and CDR2 SASEGT. CDR3 length: 15 residues. V shed 6 bases and J shed 0 bases, with 12 bases lying between them. The chain's CDR3 is CASRQDFTSYNEQFF. DNA of the CDR3: TGTGCCAGCAGGCAGGACTTTACCTCCTACAATGAGCAGTTCTTC.

This clone occurred a few times. The rearrangement joins TRBV18 to TRBJ2-2; D is uncertain. CDR3 length equals 14 residues. Germline CDR1 KGHSH, CDR2 LQKENI. V lost 0 bases and J lost 7, with 9 bases in between. The CDR3 sequence: CASSPPSSRGELFF. The DNA for the CDR3 is TGTGCCAGCTCACCACCGTCCAGTCGCGGGGAGCTGTTTTTT.

CDR3: CASSLGEGGYGYTF. As DNA, the CDR3 is TGTGCCAGCAGCTTGGGAGAGGGAGGCTATGGCTACACCTTC. The rearrangement uses TRBV5-6 and TRBJ1-2; D uncertain. Germline CDR1 and CDR2: SGHDT and YYEEEE. This CDR3 has 14 residues. Deletions cut 0 bases from V and 4 bases from J, with 10 bases between.

The chain couples TRBV7-2 to TRBJ1-2; 8 positions match TRBD1. The V gene end was trimmed by 5 bases and the J gene end by 4 bases; junction bases not matched to a gene: 9. The CDR3 totals 15 residues. CDR1 SGHTA and CDR2 FQGNSA come from the germline V gene. DNA of the CDR3: TGTGCCAGCAGCCAGGGGGCGGGGCTGTCCTATGGCTACACCTTC. It is translated as CASSQGAGLSYGYTF. Using reference TRBV7-2 and TRBJ1-2 for the parts outside the CDR3, the full variable domain is GAGVSQSPSNKVTEKGKDVELRCDPISGHTALYWYRQSLGQGLEFLIYFQGNSAPDKSGLPSDRFSAERTGGSVSTLTIQRTQQEDSAVYLCASSQGAGLSYGYTFGSGTRLTVV.

This chain's CDR3 is CASSAVPGQGSNQPQHF. The CDR3 bases are TGTGCCAGCAGCGCGGTCCCGGGACAGGGTAGCAATCAGCCCCAGCATTTT. The J gene is TRBJ1-5, the V gene TRBV5-5; 9 positions match TRBD1. The junction had 8 bases not matched to a gene; V was cut back by 4 bases and J by 0 bases. CDR1 and CDR2 from the germline V gene are SGHKS and YYEKEE (reference sequence). The CDR3 is made up of 17 amino acids.

In its sample, this clone was seen a few times. The CDR3 DNA is TGTGCCAGCGCTTTAAGTTCGCGAGCGGGGGTTGTGAATGAGCAGTTCTTC. Residues: CASALSSRAGVVNEQFF. The J gene is TRBJ2-1, the V gene TRBV6-4; 8 bases are shared with TRBD2. V lost 8 bases, J lost 7 bases, and 19 bases stayed unmatched. Looked up from germline, CDR1 is MRHNA and CDR2 is SNTAGT. CDR3 length: 17 residues.

This rearrangement joins TRBV5-1 to TRBJ2-2; TRBD2 matches 12 bases. The ends lost 4 bases at V and 0 bases at J; junction bases unmatched: 7. Germline assignment: CDR1 SGHRS and CDR2 YFSETQ. The CDR3 loop spans 18 amino acids. The CDR3 coding sequence is TGCGCCAGCAGCCTGGGACTAGCGGGCGCTTCGAACACCGGGGAGCTGTTTTTT. Translated: CASSLGLAGASNTGELFF.

The table lists this clone with a few counts. The CDR3 spells CAGNYRGDGYTF. For the CDR3, the DNA is TGTGCCGGTAACTACAGGGGCGATGGCTACACCTTC. The gene calls are TRBV30 and TRBJ1-2; 7 nucleotides agree with TRBD1. After removal of 8 bases from V and 6 bases from J, the junction contained 9 bases not matched to a gene. Germline lookup yields CDR1 GTSNPN and CDR2 SVGIG (reference sequence). This CDR3 is built from 12 residues.

The J gene is TRBJ2-1, the V gene TRBV6-5; 13 bases match TRBD2. This CDR3 has 15 residues. J gave up 8 bases and V 5 bases, and 6 bases lay outside the gene matches. The V gene's germline CDR1 is MNHEY and CDR2 SVGAGI. The CDR3 loop is CASSRGLAGIDEQFF. CDR3 sequence (DNA): TGTGCCAGCAGTAGGGGACTAGCGGGGATCGATGAGCAGTTCTTC.

In its sample, this clone was seen a few times. This sequence joins TRBV19 and TRBJ1-2; 7 bases map to TRBD1. This CDR3 comprises 12 residues. The germline V gene encodes CDR1 LNHDA and CDR2 SQIVND (reference sequence). The V segment lost 4 bases and the J segment 13 bases; nucleotides outside the gene matches: 9. The CDR3 is CASSRGTANCTF. The CDR3 DNA follows: TGTGCCAGTAGTAGGGGGACAGCCAACTGCACCTTC.

This clone was found a few times. J is TRBJ2-5 and V is TRBV30; 10 nucleotides match TRBD2. In germline, CDR1 is GTSNPN, CDR2 SVGIG (reference sequence). This CDR3 contains 16 residues. Trimming took 3 bases from V and 5 from J; bases not matched to a gene: 12. The CDR3 here is CAWRWASGGKGETQYF. The CDR3 DNA follows: TGTGCCTGGAGATGGGCTAGCGGGGGAAAAGGGGAGACCCAGTACTTC. Drawing the rest from reference TRBV30 and TRBJ2-5, the complete variable domain is SQTIHQWPATLVQPVGSPLSLECTVEGTSNPNLYWYRQAAGRGLQLLFYSVGIGQISSEVPQNLSASRPQDRQFILSSKKLLLSDSGFYLCAWRWASGGKGETQYFGPGTRLLVL.

The chain recombines TRBV14 with TRBJ1-3; D gene ambiguous. With 0 bases removed from V and 2 bases from J, the gap between germline ends came to 11 bases. This CDR3 is built from 16 residues. CDR1 is SGHDN and CDR2 is FVKESK in the germline V gene. The CDR3 reads CASSQDFMRTGNTIYF. The CDR3 bases are TGTGCCAGCAGCCAAGATTTTATGAGGACTGGAAACACCATATATTTT.

CDR3 bases: TGTGCCAGCAGTTCTGCCAGCCGGGGAATGAACACTGAAGCTTTCTTT. Translated: CASSSASRGMNTEAFF. This sequence joins TRBV28 and TRBJ1-1; D not certain. Germline values: CDR1 MDHEN, CDR2 SYDVKM. Between the trimmed V and J ends, which lost 4 bases and 0 bases, there was a span of 15 bases. CDR3 size: 16 residues.

This clone was counted only a few times. This chain uses TRBV9 with TRBJ2-6; 7 nucleotides agree with TRBD2. The CDR3 runs 18 residues. Germline lookup yields CDR1 SGDLS and CDR2 YYNGEE. The V segment lost 3 bases and the J segment 3 bases; nucleotides outside the gene matches: 12. DNA for the CDR3: TGTGCCAGCAGCGCCAGGATGGGGGGGTTTAGTGGGGCCAACGTCCTGACTTTC. It specifies CASSARMGGFSGANVLTF.

The chain employs TRBV7-2 and TRBJ2-7; 9 bases are shared with TRBD1. The CDR3 runs to 15 residues. The V gene's germline CDR1 is SGHTA and CDR2 FQGNSA. J gave up 5 bases and V 5 bases, and 10 bases lay outside the gene matches. DNA of the CDR3: TGTGCCAGCAGCCCAGGGACAGGGAGGTGGGACGAGCAGTACTTC. This sequence encodes CASSPGTGRWDEQYF.

Only one count was recorded for this clone. The V call is TRBV7-9, the J call TRBJ1-2; possibly TRBD1 for D (5 bases). The CDR3 consists of 17 residues. CDR1 is SEHNR and CDR2 is FQNEAQ in the germline V gene (reference sequence). V lost 3 bases to trimming and J lost 0 bases, with 17 bases between them. For the CDR3, the DNA is TGTGCCAGCAGCTTGGCGACAGCCTCAGCCTCTAACTATGGCTACACCTTC. Translating gives CASSLATASASNYGYTF.

V gene TRBV5-1 combines with J gene TRBJ1-2; D ambiguous. Germline values: CDR1 SGHRS, CDR2 YFSETQ. The CDR3 totals 14 residues. V was trimmed by 4 bases and J by 4 bases, leaving 14 bases between them. CDR3 loop: CASSPSDPVYGYTF. DNA for the CDR3: TGCGCCAGCAGCCCGAGCGACCCCGTCTATGGCTACACCTTC.

The chain joins TRBV9 to TRBJ2-7; 7 bases map to TRBD1. This CDR3 is 14 amino acids long. Germline V gives CDR1 SGDLS, CDR2 YYNGEE. The junction had 5 bases not matched to a gene; V was cut back by 3 bases and J by 2 bases. The DNA of the CDR3 is TGTGCCAGCAGCGGCCGGGACAGAGCCTACGAGCAGTACTTC. As protein: CASSGRDRAYEQYF.

The rearrangement links TRBV27 to TRBJ1-6; the match to TRBD1 covers 7 bases. CDR3 length equals 12 residues. The V and J ends lost 7 bases and 10 bases, in that order; junction bases with no gene match: 4. The germline V gene has CDR1 MNHEY and CDR2 SMNVEV (reference sequence). CDR3 protein: CASTARGSPLHF. CDR3 coding DNA: TGTGCCAGCACGGCCAGGGGGTCACCCCTCCACTTT.